The 16 T cell receptor beta chains reported below all come from one sample, sequenced in a study of CD8 T cells in Susac syndrome. RNA was extracted with the RNeasy kit, and a quantity of roughly 0.5 to 1 ug was reverse transcribed using random hexamers. TCRdb processed the immunoSEQ multiplex PCR reads anew with MiXCR; each CDR3 protein has one entry. The profile shows 330,000 or so distinct CDR3 sequences, about 88% of them singletons. Sequenced input: CD8+ T cells from PBMCs. Source of these receptors: a human donor with multiple sclerosis.

V is TRBV15 and J is TRBJ1-3, with D unclear. CDR1 is LNHNV and CDR2 is YYDKDF in the germline V gene (reference sequence). The V end was cut by 0 bases, the J end by 2 bases, with 8 bases between. The CDR3 has 15 residues. For the CDR3, the DNA is TGTGCCACCAGCAGAGATCGGATGACTGGAAACACCATATATTTT. Encoded protein: CATSRDRMTGNTIYF.

This CDR3 reads CSARDPSLAGINEQYF. Written as DNA, the CDR3 is TGCAGTGCTAGAGATCCTTCGTTAGCGGGAATCAACGAGCAGTACTTC. V gene TRBV20-1 combines with J gene TRBJ2-7; 8 positions agree with TRBD2. Germline V gene data show CDR1 as DFQATT and CDR2 as SNEGSKA (reference sequence). The ends lost 0 bases at V and 5 bases at J; junction bases unmatched: 12. This CDR3 is 16 amino acids long.

The chain joins TRBV28 to TRBJ2-2, with TRBD1 identical over 8 bases. The length of the CDR3 is 15 residues. Germline CDR1 and CDR2: MDHEN and SYDVKM. V was clipped by 3 bases and J by 3 bases; unmatched bases: 3. CDR3 nucleotide sequence: TGTGCCAGCAGTTTTGGACAGGGACACACCGGGGAGCTGTTTTTT. Its protein product is CASSFGQGHTGELFF.

The rearrangement links TRBV5-6 to TRBJ1-3, with TRBD1 as a possible D gene (6 bases). V lost 5 bases and J 1 base, leaving 13 bases between the germline ends. Germline lookup yields CDR1 SGHDT and CDR2 YYEEEE. This CDR3 contains 15 residues. The CDR3 DNA is TGTGCCAGCAGGACTCAGGGGAGTTCTGGAAACACCATATATTTT. It yields the protein CASRTQGSSGNTIYF.

The genes are TRBV3-1 and TRBJ1-5, with D tentatively TRBD1 (5 bases). Trimming left V 6 bases short and J 3 bases short, with 15 bases between. This CDR3 has 15 residues. Germline V gives CDR1 LGHDT, CDR2 YNNKEL (reference sequence). Here the CDR3 reads CASSPTPGYNQPQHF. In DNA form, the CDR3 reads TGTGCCAGCAGTCCCACTCCAGGGTACAATCAGCCCCAGCATTTT. Supplemented by reference TRBV3-1 and TRBJ1-5, the full variable domain reads DTAVSQTPKYLVTQMGNDKSIKCEQNLGHDTMYWYKQDSKKFLKIMFSYNNKELIINETVPNRFSPKSPDKAHLNLHINSLELGDSAVYFCASSPTPGYNQPQHFGDGTRLSIL.

This chain links TRBV9 with TRBJ2-7, with 11 bases that match TRBD2. V lost 4 bases, J lost 2 bases, and 11 bases stayed unmatched. CDR3 length: 17 residues. From germline, CDR1 is SGDLS and CDR2 YYNGEE. The DNA for the CDR3 is TGTGCCAGCAGCCCCTCTAGCGGGGGGACTTCCACCTACGAGCAGTACTTC. Residues: CASSPSSGGTSTYEQYF.

The chain uses TRBV2 and TRBJ2-2; 12 nucleotides match TRBD1. The CDR3 loop spans 16 amino acids. The germline V gene encodes CDR1 SNHLY and CDR2 FYNNEI. V lost 6 bases to trimming and J lost 6 bases; unmatched junction nucleotides: 8. The CDR3 region has the DNA TGTGCCAGCAGATTACCGGGACAGGGGGCGGCCGGGGAGCTGTTTTTT. Translated: CASRLPGQGAAGELFF.

The chain links TRBV6-2 or TRBV6-3 to TRBJ2-5; tentatively, D is TRBD2 (6 bases). The CDR3 covers 17 residues. With 0 bases removed from V and 3 bases from J, the gap between germline ends came to 17 bases. Per germline, CDR1 MNHEY and CDR2 SVGEGT. CDR3 protein: CASSYSRGLTDKETQYF. The CDR3 DNA reads TGTGCCAGCAGTTACTCTCGGGGACTGACAGACAAAGAGACCCAGTACTTC.

The chain joins TRBV7-9 to TRBJ2-7; possible D gene TRBD1, 5 bases. Trimming cost V 7 bases and J 7 bases, with 20 bases left between them. The CDR3 is made up of 14 amino acids. From germline, CDR1 is SEHNR and CDR2 FQNEAQ (reference sequence). The CDR3 is CASTKDISGREQYF. CDR3 nucleotides: TGTGCCAGCACCAAGGACATCTCCGGTAGGGAGCAGTACTTC.

The chain combines TRBV29-1 with TRBJ2-7; D is unresolved. Germline V gene lookup returns CDR1 SQVTM and CDR2 ANQGSEA. This CDR3 is built from 13 residues. V lost 7 bases, J lost 2 bases, and 15 bases lay in between. Written as DNA, the CDR3 is TGCAGCGCCCAGACGCCGGCCCCCTACGAGCAGTACTTC. This codes for CSAQTPAPYEQYF.

The V gene is TRBV6-5, the J gene TRBJ1-2; possibly TRBD1 for D (6 bases). Germline V CDR1 and CDR2: MNHEY, SVGAGI. Trimming took 6 bases from V and 1 from J, leaving 12 bases between them. The CDR3 runs to 14 residues. CDR3 loop: CASSPGELNYGYTF. In nucleotides, the CDR3 is TGTGCCAGCAGCCCAGGGGAGCTTAACTATGGCTACACCTTC.

This chain links TRBV12-3 or TRBV12-4 with TRBJ2-3; D is uncertain. The CDR3 is 13 residues long. With 2 bases removed from V and 0 bases from J, the gap between germline ends came to 3 bases. CDR3 nucleotide sequence: TGTGCCAGCAGTTTAATTAGCACAGATACGCAGTATTTT. This translates into CASSLISTDTQYF.

This clonotype appeared once. The chain is built from TRBV6-2 or TRBV6-3 and TRBJ2-7, with D possibly TRBD1 on 5 matching bases. The CDR3 spans 14 residues. The V end lost 5 bases, the J end lost 6 bases, and 17 bases lay between the germline ends. Germline V lookup: CDR1 MNHEY, CDR2 SVGEGT. For the CDR3, the DNA is TGTGCCAGCAGTACACAGGTTGACTGGTCCGAGCAGTACTTC. Translating it yields CASSTQVDWSEQYF.

The chain couples TRBV19 to TRBJ1-1; tentatively, D is TRBD1 (5 bases). V lost 6 bases and J lost 4, with 12 bases in between. CDR3 length: 13 residues. Germline V CDR1 and CDR2: LNHDA, SQIVND (reference sequence). CDR3: CASRAGGITEAFF. Here the CDR3 DNA reads TGTGCCAGTAGGGCTGGGGGGATCACTGAAGCTTTCTTT. The whole variable domain, filled in from reference TRBV19 and TRBJ1-1, reads DGGITQSPKYLFRKEGQNVTLSCEQNLNHDAMYWYRQDPGQGLRLIYYSQIVNDFQKGDIAEGYSVSREKKESFPLTVTSAQKNPTAFYLCASRAGGITEAFFGQGTRLTVV.

This clonotype was recorded once. The rearrangement joins TRBV28 to TRBJ2-1, with D hard to call. This CDR3 has 12 residues. Trimming left V 6 bases short and J 6 bases short, with 9 bases between. CDR1 is MDHEN and CDR2 is SYDVKM in the germline V gene. The chain's CDR3 is CASSSEPNEQFF. The CDR3 DNA sequence: TGTGCCAGCAGCTCAGAACCCAATGAGCAGTTCTTC. The entire variable domain, with the rest obtained from reference TRBV28 and TRBJ2-1, is as follows: DVKVTQSSRYLVKRTGEKVFLECVQDMDHENMFWYRQDPGLGLRLIYFSYDVKMKEKGDIPEGYSVSREKKERFSLILESASTNQTSMYLCASSSEPNEQFFGPGTRLTVL.

The chain has TRBV27 and TRBJ2-5, with a tentative D call TRBD1 (7 bases). Germline-derived CDR1 and CDR2 are MNHEY and SMNVEV (reference sequence). Trimming took off 7 bases at V and 0 bases at J, with 15 bases between the two ends. This CDR3 is built from 15 residues. The DNA of the CDR3 is TGTGCCAGCATCCCTCAGGGGGGAGACCAAGAGACCCAGTACTTC. Its protein is CASIPQGGDQETQYF.